One and the same sample provided the 2 T cell receptor beta chains below, sequenced in a study of blood T cell repertoires in COVID-19. Some clones are missing from TCRdb's copy, which holds only in-frame ones; the method was immunoSEQ multiplex PCR. This sample has roughly 100,000 clones, with around 90% found just once. The sample taken for sequencing was peripheral blood. All receptors come from a man between 18 and 35 years old with acute or convalescent COVID-19.

This chain joins TRBV9 and TRBJ2-1; 10 nucleotides line up with TRBD1. Germline V gene data show CDR1 as SGDLS and CDR2 as YYNGEE. The CDR3 totals 19 residues. V was pared by 4 bases and J by 0 bases, with 13 bases of the junction left unmatched. Here the CDR3 DNA reads TGTGCCAGCAGCCCTCGTCCCGGGACAGGGGCGAGCTCCTACAATGAGCAGTTCTTC. Translated, it gives CASSPRPGTGASSYNEQFF.

A single count supports this clone. The V call is TRBV30, the J call TRBJ2-1; D possibly corresponds to TRBD2 (6 bases). V lost 4 bases, J lost 7 bases, and 20 bases lay in between. CDR1 GTSNPN and CDR2 SVGIG come from the germline V gene (reference sequence). This CDR3 is 15 amino acids long. CDR3 DNA: TGTGCCTGGATGGGAGGAAAAATCTCGATGAATGAGCAGTTCTTC. Translating gives CAWMGGKISMNEQFF.